Here is one TCR beta chain with its context. The count of this clone is one. The specificity of this receptor is unknown. The input lacks base qualities; no much larger clone sits a single base away. CD8 naive samples consisted of CD45RO-negative cells that were positively selected for CCR7, yielding a CD45RA+CCR7+ population without TemRA cells. Healthy HIV-negative adults with no recently reported acute infections or vaccinations were included as donors. Every donor was a Caucasian adult living in Nashville, Tennessee, USA. Blood was collected by leukapheresis, and PBMCs were isolated by Ficoll-Histopaque density gradient centrifugation and then cryopreserved in liquid nitrogen vapor phase. Analytical flow cytometry was used to check the purity and quantity of each magnetically sorted T cell population. Each sorted fraction had its genomic DNA isolated and then quantified by UV absorbance on a Nanodrop 2000c.

These data belong to a study of shared clonotypes between healthy human individuals (dated by TCRdb to 2019 to 2021). About the full investigation: Two women and three men aged 18 to 49 years were included in the cohort. For each donor, CD4 naive and CD4 memory were each run on three plates, CD8 naive on two plates, and CD8 memory on one plate. Different laboratories and diverse techniques were used to prepare libraries and sequence TCR repertoires, to increase sequencing depth and limit assay-specific biases. Leukapheresis yielded between about 0.85 and 9.5 billion PBMCs per donor. The study deeply sequenced blood TCR repertoires of about 5 healthy adults to estimate repertoire size and the extent of clonotype sharing between individuals. What the work shows at the level of the full study, not this receptor alone: Sampling was limited to blood, and TCR repertoires in tissue likely differ from TCR repertoires in blood. Pairwise subsampling led to the expectation that sequencing depth would affect the degree of clonotype sharing among donors. Even with the large sequencing depth, rarefaction of the sorted-subset datasets indicated that sequencing was incomplete. Across a handful of donors, approximately 4.6% of naive CD4, more than 3% of naive CD8, 2.3% of memory CD4, and over 0.35% of memory CD8 clonotypes were shared. Compared with non-shared clonotypes, clonotypes shared by all four sorted-subset donors had higher generation probabilities. Estimated clonotype richness was generally larger for naive than for memory subsets. Because the study included only a small number of donors, the genetic and exposure-history diversity represented was limited.

TCR CDR3 regions were amplified from genomic DNA by multiplex PCR using the deep immunoSEQ assay. For each cell subset, the extracted genomic DNA was distributed evenly across all wells of several immunoSEQ 96-well plates, and each plate served as one replicate. For sorted subsets, 150 to 250 ng of genomic DNA, equivalent to roughly 33,000 T cell genomes, went into each replicate PCR. Purified libraries were measured with a Qubit 3.0 fluorometer, size-checked on a Bioanalyzer 2100, and measured again with the KAPA Library Quantification kit. Every immunoSEQ 96-well plate was sequenced on a dedicated single-read 150-cycle Illumina NextSeq 550 flow cell. From the authors' description of their analysis: Because only junctional sequences without quality scores were contained in the immunoSEQ output, filtering matching that applied to full-length reads could not be performed. To assign V/J genes and CDR3, sequences were annotated against IMGT germline references using PyIR, a Python wrapper for IgBLAST v1.9. Reads were filtered out if the reads had weak V/J assignments (E-value above 1e-6), no CDR3, stop codons, out-of-frame junctions, or ambiguous translated residues. V3J clonotypes were defined by identical inferred V gene, J gene, and CDR3 amino acid sequence. To compute the percentage overlap between repertoires, the number of shared unique clonotypes was divided by the size of the smaller repertoire. Richness of each repertoire was evaluated using RTK rarefaction, the Chao1 estimator, and Recon v2.1 estimates of unobserved clonotypes. Generation probabilities were computed with OLGA for all TCRbeta clonotypes obtained by the gDNA method from several donors. The table comes from immuneACCESS by way of TCRdb, which keeps in-frame sequences with V and J called. Part of the clones is missing from these tables; in studies checked, under half for an unresolved V gene and the rest for unknown reasons. V and J calls plus clone size are reproduced from that table; the DNA served to infer D and trimming. Recorded for this sample are 550,000 to 650,000 clones; roughly 95% of them occurred a single time. The ten most abundant clones make up approximately 0.12% of the sample.

The germline V gene supplies CDR1 SQVTM and CDR2 ANQGSEA. V is cut by 7 bases and J by 0 bases, and the space between the germline ends is 10 bases. The CDR3 covers 12 residues, taking in both the cysteine and the phenylalanine. This entry keeps only the CDR3 DNA: 36 bases, framed from base 1. Sequencing was done on a sample of naive CD8+ T cells sorted from blood. According to the study, the label for this sample's cell subset or site signals: CD45RA+CCR7+. The sequence derives from a woman aged 25 to 39 in good health. Recombination linked TRBV29-1 to TRBJ2-7, with TRBD1 perhaps the D gene, on 6 matching bases. The sequenced DNA: TGCAGCGCCCGGGACAACTCCTACGAGCAGTACTTC. It translates as CSARDNSYEQYF.